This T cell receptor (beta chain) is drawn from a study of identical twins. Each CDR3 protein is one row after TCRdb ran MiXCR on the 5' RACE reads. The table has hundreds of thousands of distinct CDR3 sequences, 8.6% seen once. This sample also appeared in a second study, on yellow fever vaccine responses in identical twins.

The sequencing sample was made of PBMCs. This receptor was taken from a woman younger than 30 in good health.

The CDR3 DNA sequence: TGTGCCAGCAGTACCACCGGGACAACCTACGAGCAGTACTTC. Its protein is CASSTTGTTYEQYF. This chain connects TRBV12-3 or TRBV12-4 to TRBJ2-7, with D possibly being TRBD1 (6 bases). Trimming removed 5 bases at V and 2 bases at J, with 13 bases between. The CDR3 is 14 amino acids.